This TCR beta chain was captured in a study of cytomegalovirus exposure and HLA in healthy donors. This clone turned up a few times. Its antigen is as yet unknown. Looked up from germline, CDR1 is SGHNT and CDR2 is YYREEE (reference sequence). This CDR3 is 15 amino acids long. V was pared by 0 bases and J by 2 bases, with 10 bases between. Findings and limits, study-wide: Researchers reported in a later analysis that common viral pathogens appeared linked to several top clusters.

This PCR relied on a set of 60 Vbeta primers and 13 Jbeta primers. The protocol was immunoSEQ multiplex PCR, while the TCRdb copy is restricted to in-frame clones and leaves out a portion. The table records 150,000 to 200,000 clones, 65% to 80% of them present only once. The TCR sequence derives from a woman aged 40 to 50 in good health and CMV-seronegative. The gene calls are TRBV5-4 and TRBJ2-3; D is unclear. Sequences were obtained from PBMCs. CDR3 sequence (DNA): TGTGCCAGCAGCTTGGGAACTATCACCACAGATACGCAGTATTTT. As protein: CASSLGTITTDTQYF.